This T cell receptor (beta chain) was identified in a study of T cells in Graves' hyperthyroidism and ophthalmopathy. Findings and caveats of the study: Ophthalmopathy stood apart from stable hyperthyroidism in a 13 V-J model.

Graves' hyperthyroidism without ophthalmopathy progression within 18 months was termed stable. Hyperthyroidism patients were newly diagnosed, had disease duration under 2 months, and were aged 18 to 65 years. Exclusions: uncontrolled infection, other autoimmune disease, pregnancy, lactation. The CDR3 runs to 15 residues. The V and J ends lost 1 base and 6 bases, in that order; junction bases with no gene match: 6. Per germline, CDR1 SEHNR and CDR2 FQNEAQ (reference sequence). Using RNA transcripts as the source, TCR beta CDR3 regions were amplified. During a first-round RT-PCR of the TCR CDR3, the HTBI primer set was used. TCRdb itself ran the multiplex PCR reads through MiXCR, one entry per CDR3 protein. The data hold about 360,000 distinct CDR3 sequences, with about 13% observed a single time. This clonotype has more than one count but fewer than ten. The antigen remains unidentified.

Material: blood. This sequence originates from a woman aged 18-35 years with Graves' hyperthyroidism. The rearrangement links TRBV7-9 to TRBJ2-1; 7 nucleotides align to TRBD2. The CDR3 coding sequence is TGTGCCAGCAGCTTAGGGCTAGCGGTACCCAATGAGCAGTTCTTC. As protein: CASSLGLAVPNEQFF.